The 14 T cell receptor beta chains below come from one sample, sequenced in a study of response to subunit inactivated influenza vaccine. TCRdb re-analysed the RT-PCR reads in MiXCR, keeping a single row per CDR3 protein. The repertoire holds under 500,000 distinct CDR3 sequences, with approximately 11% as singletons. The sample was PBMCs from blood, taken 45 days after vaccination. Receptors originate from a man aged 45-65 years who received an inactivated influenza vaccine.

This sequence joins TRBV7-2 and TRBJ1-2; D is uncertain. The germline V gene encodes CDR1 SGHTA and CDR2 FQGNSA. There are 15 residues in the CDR3. Trimming took 1 base from V and 7 from J, leaving 16 bases between them. CDR3 bases: TGTGCCAGCAGCTTAGGTGCGGCAGGTCGTCGTGGCTACACCTTC. This translates into CASSLGAAGRRGYTF.

This clonotype was counted a few times. The V and J genes are TRBV6-2 or TRBV6-3 and TRBJ1-1, with D maybe TRBD1 (5 bases). V shed 7 bases and J shed 4 bases, with 13 bases lying between them. The CDR3 sequence is 13 residues long. Germline V lookup: CDR1 MNHEY, CDR2 SVGEGT. Here the CDR3 reads CASMGTPATEAFF. The CDR3, as DNA: TGTGCCAGCATGGGGACCCCGGCCACTGAAGCTTTCTTT.

The chain recombines TRBV10-3 with TRBJ1-5; D may be TRBD1 (5 bases). In germline, CDR1 is ENHRY, CDR2 SYGVKD. CDR3 length equals 16 residues. V lost 0 bases and J 3 bases, leaving 12 bases between the germline ends. The CDR3 coding sequence is TGTGCCATCAGTGAGTCGAAAGGGGCCCTCAATCAGCCCCAGCATTTT. It codes for CAISESKGALNQPQHF.

This clonotype has only a few counts. J is TRBJ2-7 and V is TRBV6-2 or TRBV6-3; 8 bases fit TRBD1. Germline values: CDR1 MNHEY, CDR2 SVGEGT. J lost 2 bases, V lost 6 bases, and 6 bases had no gene match. The CDR3 is 14 residues long. This CDR3 reads CASSKDRAAYEQYF. The DNA of the CDR3 is TGTGCCAGCAGCAAGGACAGGGCGGCCTACGAGCAGTACTTC.

This clonotype was seen a few times. This chain connects TRBV27 to TRBJ1-1, with a weak D call TRBD1 (6 bases). V was trimmed by 0 bases and J by 0 bases, leaving 11 bases between them. The CDR3 contains 16 residues. The germline CDR1 and CDR2 sequences are MNHEY and SMNVEV (reference sequence). CDR3 in DNA: TGTGCCAGCAGTTTATCCCGGACAGCTTTGAACACTGAAGCTTTCTTT. Its protein product is CASSLSRTALNTEAFF.

Many counts were recorded for this clonotype. One junction end disagrees with the germline gene, perhaps due to a read error. This chain links TRBV5-1 with TRBJ1-1; TRBD1 agrees at 7 bases. Germline V gene data show CDR1 as SGHRS and CDR2 as YFSETQ. This CDR3 has 14 residues. The CDR3 coding sequence is TGTGCCAGCAGCCACGGACAGGTGAACACTGAAGCTTTCTTT. Its translation is CASSHGQVNTEAFF.

The chain recombines TRBV27 with TRBJ2-6; 7 positions match TRBD2. The CDR3 totals 15 residues. Looked up from germline, CDR1 is MNHEY and CDR2 is SMNVEV (reference sequence). V lost 6 bases to trimming and J lost 3 bases; unmatched junction nucleotides: 5. CDR3 nucleotides: TGTGCCAGCAGCCGAGGGAGGGTTGGGGCCAACGTCCTGACTTTC. This gives the protein CASSRGRVGANVLTF.

This clonotype was counted a few times. V gene TRBV27 combines with J gene TRBJ1-4; D unresolved. Trimming removed 0 bases at V and 7 bases at J, with 9 bases between. This CDR3 is 14 amino acids long. Germline lookup yields CDR1 MNHEY and CDR2 SMNVEV (reference sequence). This chain's CDR3 is CASSLSVGGEKLFF. In nucleotides, the CDR3 is TGTGCCAGCAGTTTATCGGTTGGTGGTGAAAAACTGTTTTTT.

The gene calls are TRBV27 and TRBJ2-7; D is unclear. The CDR3 is made up of 14 amino acids. Trimming stripped 2 bases from V and 0 bases from J, with 8 bases between. Germline V CDR1 and CDR2: MNHEY, SMNVEV (reference sequence). CDR3 coding DNA: TGTGCCAGCAGTTTAGGGTTTAGCTCCTACGAGCAGTACTTC. Translating it yields CASSLGFSSYEQYF.

This clonotype has a count of ten or more. The rearrangement links TRBV9 to TRBJ2-5, with unresolved D. The ends were cut back, 0 bases at V and 1 base at J, with 7 bases in the middle. CDR1 is SGDLS, CDR2 YYNGEE, per germline. This CDR3 has 14 amino acids. CDR3 coding DNA: TGTGCCAGCAGCGTAGGACCGGGCCAAGAGACCCAGTACTTC. Protein sequence: CASSVGPGQETQYF.

V and J are TRBV12-3 or TRBV12-4 and TRBJ2-1, with 11 bases that match TRBD2. This CDR3 contains 16 residues. J was trimmed by 10 bases and V by 6 bases; bases with no gene match: 14. The CDR3 loop reads CASSPGLAVRWAEQFF. CDR3 DNA sequence: TGTGCCAGCAGCCCGGGACTAGCGGTGAGGTGGGCCGAGCAGTTCTTC.

Comment on this clonotype: Relative to the germline gene, one junction end is altered; a read error may explain this. The rearrangement joins TRBV20-1 to TRBJ2-2; D gene unclear. This CDR3 has 16 amino acids. Germline CDR1 DFQATT, CDR2 SNEGSKA (reference sequence). In DNA form, the CDR3 reads TGCTGTGCTAGTCCCCTCACCCGAACGAACACCGGGGAGCTGTTTTTT. Translation gives CCASPLTRTNTGELFF.

A note on this clonotype: A much bigger clone sits one base away, suggesting this may be a read error. The V and J genes are TRBV20-1 and TRBJ2-7; D gene uncertain. This CDR3 has 15 residues. CDR1 DFQATT and CDR2 SNEGSKA come from the germline V gene (reference sequence). The ends were cut back, 1 base at V and 0 bases at J, with 13 bases in the middle. CDR3 amino acids: CSARVFPTTSYEQYF. The CDR3 nucleotides are TGCAGTGCTAGAGTATTCCCGACCACCTCCTACGAGCAGTACTTC.

This clonotype was found a few times. J is TRBJ2-7 and V is TRBV28, with TRBD1 matching over 8 bases. V gave up 4 bases and J gave up 3 bases; unmatched junction bases: 5. This CDR3 contains 14 residues. CDR1 and CDR2 from the germline V gene are MDHEN and SYDVKM. CDR3 DNA sequence: TGTGCCAGCAGTTCGTGGACAGGGCGCTACGAGCAGTACTTC. This codes for CASSSWTGRYEQYF.